The present entry profiles one T cell receptor (beta chain) with its context. It lacks a known antigen. Base qualities are not provided; no much larger clone lies one nucleotide away. These data are taken from a study of cytomegalovirus exposure and HLA in healthy donors listed by TCRdb under 2017. Background for the entire study: An earlier analysis of 587 of the donors reported under 300 Gb of sequence data and 117 million unique TCR beta sequences obtained from 150 million to 200 million T cells. An early release that covered 500 to 800 HLA-typed donors contained about 300 gigabases of sequencing data and 75 million to 100 million unique TCR sequences. Among the roughly 380 genotyped donors, 75% to 90% belonged to the genetic ancestry cluster associated with self-reported Caucasian donors. The study was designed to test whether signatures of past pathogen exposure could be identified by cataloging public T cell receptors. The study profiled the T cell repertoires of about 720 subjects by immunosequencing and related them to cytomegalovirus serostatus. Along with the roughly 710-subject first cohort, a separate validation cohort of some 130 different subjects was used. To predict cytomegalovirus infection status, the study brought together high-throughput TCR immunosequencing, statistical association of individual TCRs with disease status, and machine learning. A later analysis re-analyzed previously published TCR beta repertoires from 500 to 700 donors and added high-resolution HLA genotyping to study TCR occurrence patterns. Rather than using new phenotypic data, the later analysis identified candidate immune exposures from TCR beta sequences and from how often those sequences occurred across donors. An earlier analysis of 500 to 750 of the donors applied high-throughput TCR beta sequencing to assess whether each TCR beta V gene segment acted as functional or pseudogenic. Donor age, sex, ethnicity and CMV serostatus were compiled alongside the repertoire data. In a later genetic analysis, genome-wide SNP genotypes for about 55% of the roughly 700 donors were used, and that subset was treated as a discovery cohort. All discovery cohort repertoires had been generated using a single sequencing platform. Both class I and class II loci were covered by HLA typing, at four-digit resolution. Typing coverage differed by locus: A, B, C, DRB1 and DQB1 were typed in about 629-640 donors, DQA1 in 500 to 550, DPA1 in 600 to 610, and DPB1 in about 450. Four or five DR-DQ haplotypes were handled as single units for association and clustering because linkage in the cohort was strong. Across around 400 genotyped donors of the cohort, an average of about 240,000 unique TCR beta nucleotide sequences per donor were sequenced, and about a sixth of those sequences were non-productive.

Library prep was done by the immunoSEQ multiplex PCR assay. For the multiplex PCR, a mixture combining 60 forward primers for TCR Vbeta segments and 13 reverse primers for TCR Jbeta segments was used. Amplification of the CDR3 region of rearranged TCR beta genes was performed with a multiplex PCR assay on genomic DNA. On the Illumina HiSeq System, the amplified TCR beta libraries were sequenced as 87-base-pair reads. The original methods were these. Across the roughly 640 repertoires, a later analysis counted approximately 75 million unique TCR beta chains, around 11 million of which were shared by at least two donors. To remove PCR and sequencing errors, raw reads were error-corrected and collapsed into unique sequences using a nearest-neighbor algorithm that merged closely related sequences. Alignment of CDR3 sequences to IMGT reference sequences was used to assign V, D and J gene segments. For a sequence to be retained, at least a six-nucleotide match to both a V gene segment and a J gene segment was required. Rearrangements were called productive when the CDR3 lacked stop codons and stayed in frame with V and J; all others were non-productive. Following IMGT convention, CDR3 was defined as the stretch from the second conserved V-encoded cysteine up to the conserved J-encoded phenylalanine. The earlier analysis of about 590 of the donors excluded sequences that lacked an unambiguous match to a single V gene segment. In an earlier analysis of 500 to 750 of the donors, V segments were called functional above 56.7% productive rearrangements and were called segregating when the between-donor standard deviation exceeded 5%. To diagnose cytomegalovirus status from the catalog of TCR beta chain sequences, a statistical classification framework was built. A later analysis assigned V and J genes by comparing TCR nucleotide sequences with IMGT/GENE-DB human TR gene sequences. Using the TCRdist pipeline, a later analysis assigned CDR3 sequences along with most-parsimonious VDJ recombination scenarios. A later analysis defined each TCR beta chain by its CDR3 amino acid sequence plus V-gene family, and excluded reads lacking a unique V-gene family. As a way to deal with suspected cross-contamination and a sequencing artifact, a later analysis dropped 640 or so nucleotide sequences that were highly shared and had low generation probability. A later analysis calculated a clonal expansion index for each public chain from normalized within-repertoire ranks of inferred template counts. In a later analysis, generation probabilities were computed with a VDJ recombination model fitted to out-of-frame rearrangements, and the resulting probabilities were checked against IGoR. A later analysis scored TCR-TCR, TCR-HLA and TCR-CMV co-occurrence with hypergeometric tests, applying a repertoire-size bias correction to TCR pairs. False discovery rates were estimated in a later analysis by permuting HLA or CMV assignments 20 times. A later analysis grouped co-occurring TCRs with DBSCAN, adding TCRdist sequence similarity when clustering within HLA-allele-positive subsets. Repertoires with fewer than 30,000 or more than 120,000 public chains were left out of co-occurrence clustering, as were about 5 repertoires with anomalous nucleotide sharing. What TCRdb holds here is the immuneACCESS table cut down to in-frame rearrangements. Part of the clones is not present; checked against another copy, under half of the missing clones reflect an unresolved V gene, and the others are unexplained. V, J and clone size derive from that table, while D and trimming were established from the DNA sequence. The sample table contains about 120,000 clones; only one count was recorded for 75% of them. The ten largest clones capture about 2.7% of the sample.

The CDR3 measures 13 amino acids from cysteine to phenylalanine. Only CDR3 DNA is held: 39 bases, read in frame from base 1. Clipping removes 7 bases from V and 6 bases from J, with 6 as the unmatched junction base count. Per the germline V gene, SNHLY is the CDR1 and FYNNEI is the CDR2. General findings and caveats noted by the study authors: According to a later genetic analysis, donors in an Asian-associated ancestry cluster had fewer N-insertions in productive TCRs than the roughly 670-donor mean. CMV serostatus was the only immune exposure information available for the cohort. Most CMV-associated TCR beta chains appeared to be HLA-restricted in a later analysis, and the HLA associations seemed to be driven largely by CMV exposure. A few of the identified cytomegalovirus-associated TCR beta chains were confirmed in vitro to be specific for cytomegalovirus antigens. Strong co-occurrence of HLA alleles, especially DR and DQ, made assigning TCR associations to individual alleles difficult. A cluster of highly shared sequence variants was judged likely to represent a technical artifact of the sequencing pipeline. Cytomegalovirus status was reported to be diagnosed by the classifier with high specificity and sensitivity in both the original and validation cohorts. The study gave a list of more than 150 TCR beta chains associated with cytomegalovirus. Presence/absence analyses assumed roughly uniform sequencing depth across donors, an assumption that may not hold. In this cohort, only TCR beta chains were sequenced, and detectable features were limited by the absence of alpha or paired-chain data. An earlier analysis of 587 of the donors showed that most TCR beta V segments appeared in productive rearrangements either about 87% or about 30% of the time, which broadly matched IMGT annotations. In a later analysis, several top co-occurrence clusters were reported to appear linked to parvovirus B19, influenza, CMV and Epstein-Barr virus. Because the 87-base-pair reads could not distinguish some IMGT-functional V segments, including TRBV6-2 and TRBV6-3, those segments were excluded. A later analysis associated 17,000 or so TCR beta sequences with specific HLA alleles at a false discovery rate of 0.05. The authors suggested that the approach could potentially be extended to other disease states and immunological phenotypes. A later genetic analysis associated a missense DCLRE1C variant with V-gene and J-gene trimming of TCR beta chains, and an independent cohort replicated the association. A further reported finding was that TCR beta sequences accurately predicted the HLA-A and HLA-B alleles for most subjects in the first cohort. HLA typing was unavailable for some donors at each locus, so association tests used only the typed subset. Correlated functional status among segregating V segments might be attributable to linkage disequilibrium, but an unknown experimental factor could not be ruled out. Most TCR sequences were seen in very few donors, while some public TCRs were found in many individuals. In a later analysis, HLA-associated TCR beta chains showed more clonal expansion and lower generation probabilities than non-associated chains that were equally common. About 17 rarely observed V segments, including chromosome 9 orphons, were excluded from the earlier analysis of several hundred of the donors because counts were too low. According to a later analysis, TCR association rates differed among HLA loci, with DRB1 alleles showing the most associated TCRs and HLA-C alleles showing the fewest.

The cohort comprised some 700 healthy bone marrow donors. At the time of sampling, all cohort members were nominally healthy, though unrecorded immune exposures were likely present. The donor was CMV seropositive and belonged to the group of 250 to 300 seropositive cohort members. A peripheral blood sample was provided by each donor, and peripheral blood mononuclear cells were used for TCR beta sequencing. The Qiagen DNeasy Blood Extraction Kit was used to extract genomic DNA from the blood cell samples. Sequenced input: PBMCs. This receptor chain uses TRBV2 and TRBJ2-1; 7 central bases correspond to TRBD2. This receptor was identified in a woman aged 40 to 55 in good health and CMV-seropositive. The CDR3 loop reads CASIPLAGNEQFF. The nucleotides are TGTGCCAGCATCCCTTTAGCGGGCAATGAGCAGTTCTTC.